This TCR beta chain is from a study of cytomegalovirus exposure and HLA in healthy donors (dated by TCRdb to 2015 to 2018). At the level of the whole study: The 700 or so repertoires of the first cohort and the roughly 110 validation repertoires were produced on the same platform, according to a later analysis. The study aimed to test whether cataloging public T cell receptors could reveal signatures of past pathogen exposure. A separate validation cohort of 90 to 150 different subjects was used in addition to the 666-subject first cohort. High-throughput TCR immunosequencing, statistical association of individual TCRs with disease status, and machine learning were combined to predict cytomegalovirus infection status.

General study outcomes and caveats: A few of the identified cytomegalovirus-associated TCR beta chains were confirmed in vitro to be specific for cytomegalovirus antigens. Subsequent analysis determined that TCRs grouped into clusters in the first cohort also showed a tendency toward co-occurrence across the roughly 130 validation repertoires, and approximately 93% of cluster scores exceeded 0. While some public TCRs were present in many individuals, most TCR sequences turned up only very rarely across donors. A total of 150 to 200 TCR beta chains were listed by the study as associated with cytomegalovirus. Cytomegalovirus status was reported to be diagnosed by the classifier with high specificity and sensitivity in both the original and validation cohorts. A later analysis lacked HLA typing for the validation cohort, so it scored co-occurrence in that cohort across all 120 repertoires. It was suggested by the authors that the approach could potentially be generalized to other disease states and immunological phenotypes.

Library generation was performed with the immunoSEQ multiplex PCR assay. The study's own analysis went as follows. To diagnose cytomegalovirus status from the catalog of TCR beta chain sequences, a statistical classification framework was built. As stored in TCRdb, this immuneACCESS dataset retains in-frame rearrangements with V and J assigned. A fraction of the clones does not appear; measured against another copy, unresolved V genes explain less than half of the discrepancy, and the remainder lacks a known reason. V, J and clone size derive from that table, while D and trimming were established from the DNA sequence. A total of about 120,000 clones appear in this sample, around 88% of them only once. The ten largest clones take up more than 1.5% of the sample. To note about this clone: Its recognized antigen is unknown. Base qualities are not recorded, but no much larger clone differs from it by a single base.

Donors formed part of the validation cohort, which comprised 120 subjects and was distinct from the first cohort of under 850 subjects. The CDR3 runs 14 residues from the cysteine to the phenylalanine. The CDR3 DNA has 42 bases and is translated from base 1. The germline V gene yields WSHSY for CDR1 and SAAADI for CDR2. V is clipped by 3 bases and J by 1 base, and the sequence between their germline boundaries is 10 bases long. The rearranged chain carries TRBV10-2 and TRBJ2-7, and perhaps TRBD1 as D gene, on 7 matching bases. The clonotype was recovered from a man younger than 30 in good health and CMV-seronegative. The sequenced sample was PBMCs. The DNA sequence is as follows: TGCGCCAGCAGTGACGCGGGACAGTCCTACGAGCAGTACTTC. Translated, this gives CASSDAGQSYEQYF.